This TCR beta chain was sequenced during a study of graft-versus-host responses after intestinal transplantation. Overall study context: Recipients had transplants, and these were multivisceral, liver-intestinal, or isolated intestinal. Among the recipients, all got anti-thymocyte globulin induction and then tacrolimus and steroids for around 3 years.

The germline gives CDR1 SGHRS, CDR2 YFSETQ. The CDR3 contains 14 residues. V gave up 4 bases and J gave up 7 bases; unmatched junction bases: 6. As to this clone: What it binds is unknown.

Study-wide results and caveats: Allografts of one patient group, those with graft-donor T cell macrochimerism, had high graft-versus-host to host-versus-graft clonal ratios. GvH clones surfaced in recipient marrow, some emerging earlier in ileum or blood.

Sequencing used immunoSEQ multiplex PCR; TCRdb keeps in-frame clones, though not all of them. Here the sample spans some 140,000 clones, about nine tenths being singletons. The sequence was obtained from a human donor who received an intestinal transplant. Here the sequenced sample was unstimulated CD4+ T cells sorted from spleen or lymph node cells, taken before intestinal transplant. The V and J genes are TRBV5-1 and TRBJ2-1, with 9 bases lining up with TRBD2. The CDR3 sequence: CASSPGGGDNEQFF. CDR3 sequence (DNA): TGCGCCAGCAGCCCCGGCGGGGGGGATAATGAGCAGTTCTTC.